This T cell receptor beta chain is from a study of blood T cell repertoires in COVID-19. Across the study: The cDNA or gDNA used as material had been derived from T cells, B-cell-depleted T cells, or PBMCs.

CDR1 and CDR2 (germline): LNHDA, SQIVND (reference sequence). Trimming cost V 4 bases and J 10 bases, with 19 bases left between them. The CDR3 spans 14 residues. Assay: immunoSEQ multiplex PCR; the TCRdb copy retains only in-frame clones and omits some. The data contain 350,000 to 450,000 clones, less than 85% of them singletons. The source is a woman aged 18 to 35 with acute or convalescent COVID-19. This chain uses TRBV19 with TRBJ1-1; tentatively, D is TRBD1 (5 bases). The sample consisted of peripheral blood. CDR3 coding DNA: TGTGCCAGTAGTACTCGCGACGGGGGTTTGGGAGCTTTCTTT. It translates to CASSTRDGGLGAFF.